The 10 T cell receptor beta chains given below trace back to one sample, sequenced in a study of cytomegalovirus exposure and HLA in healthy donors. Researchers ran the PCR with 60 Vbeta and 13 Jbeta primers. TCRdb's table, derived via immunoSEQ multiplex PCR, lists solely in-frame clones and lacks some. The sample consists of tens of thousands of clones, 63% of them appearing once. Input material: PBMCs. These receptors came from a woman between 40 and 55 years old in good health and CMV-seropositive.

Concerning this clone: The sample has other DNA sequences that encode this CDR3 too. The genes are TRBV5-1 and TRBJ1-5, with D possibly TRBD1 on 5 matching bases. Trimming removed 0 bases at V and 4 bases at J, with 8 bases between. Germline loops: CDR1 SGHRS, CDR2 YFSETQ. CDR3 length equals 14 residues. CDR3 bases: TGCGCCAGCAGCTTGGAAGGGGTTAATCAGCCCCAGCATTTT. Amino acid sequence: CASSLEGVNQPQHF.

The chain combines TRBV19 with TRBJ1-2, with D possibly TRBD1 on 5 matching bases. The CDR3 spans 13 residues. The germline V gene encodes CDR1 LNHDA and CDR2 SQIVND (reference sequence). V lost 5 bases to trimming and J lost 2 bases, with 9 bases between them. CDR3 residues: CASSAGPNYGYTF. The CDR3 DNA reads as TGTGCCAGTAGTGCAGGGCCAAACTATGGCTACACCTTC.

This clone was detected once. The rearrangement joins TRBV28 to TRBJ2-5, with D maybe TRBD2 (5 bases). Germline CDR1 and CDR2: MDHEN and SYDVKM. The CDR3 has 15 amino acids. V lost 6 bases and J lost 1, with 15 bases in between. The CDR3 DNA reads TGTGCCAGCAGAAAATGGGAAGAGGGCCAAGAGACCCAGTACTTC. It specifies CASRKWEEGQETQYF. Full variable domain (outside the CDR3, taken from reference TRBV28 and TRBJ2-5): DVKVTQSSRYLVKRTGEKVFLECVQDMDHENMFWYRQDPGLGLRLIYFSYDVKMKEKGDIPEGYSVSREKKERFSLILESASTNQTSMYLCASRKWEEGQETQYFGPGTRLLVL.

This clone was observed a few times. The chain recombines TRBV7-2 with TRBJ1-1, with 7 bases fitting TRBD1. The junction had 13 bases not matched to a gene; V was cut back by 2 bases and J by 4 bases. The CDR3 is made up of 17 amino acids. CDR1 SGHTA and CDR2 FQGNSA come from the germline V gene. DNA for the CDR3: TGTGCCAGCAGCTTAAGACAGGGTCGGGATCAGTTCACTGAAGCTTTCTTT. Translation: CASSLRQGRDQFTEAFF. Combining the CDR3 with reference TRBV7-2 and TRBJ1-1 gives the whole variable domain GAGVSQSPSNKVTEKGKDVELRCDPISGHTALYWYRQSLGQGLEFLIYFQGNSAPDKSGLPSDRFSAERTGGSVSTLTIQRTQQEDSAVYLCASSLRQGRDQFTEAFFGQGTRLTVV.

This clone is a singleton in its sample. The chain is built from TRBV2 and TRBJ2-5; weak D call: TRBD2 (7 bases). The V end lost 7 bases, the J end lost 8 bases, and 20 bases lay between the germline ends. The CDR3 has 14 amino acids. The V gene's germline CDR1 is SNHLY and CDR2 FYNNEI. CDR3 amino acids: CASTGAGAQGTQYF. CDR3 nucleotides: TGTGCCAGCACGGGGGCGGGGGCACAGGGAACCCAGTACTTC.

The chain employs TRBV4-3 and TRBJ1-1, with TRBD1 as a possible D gene (6 bases). V shed 1 base and J shed 4 bases, with 22 bases lying between them. Germline values: CDR1 LGHNA, CDR2 YSLEER. The CDR3 runs 18 residues. Here the CDR3 reads CASSQANGGRFLSTEAFF. The CDR3 nucleotides read TGCGCCAGCAGCCAAGCGAACGGGGGGCGCTTCCTTAGCACTGAAGCTTTCTTT.

J is TRBJ2-5 and V is TRBV5-4; 7 bases map to TRBD2. CDR1 and CDR2 (germline): SGHNT, YYREEE (reference sequence). This CDR3 comprises 15 residues. After removal of 4 bases from V and 7 bases from J, the junction contained 13 bases not matched to a gene. CDR3 bases: TGTGCCAGCAGCCTCGAGCGGGGCCCGGGAGCGACCCAGTACTTC. Protein sequence: CASSLERGPGATQYF.

V gene TRBV6-1 combines with J gene TRBJ2-7; 9 nucleotides align to TRBD1. This CDR3 has 14 residues. Germline CDR1 reads MNHNS; CDR2 reads SASEGT. Losses at the gene ends were 3 bases for V and 5 bases for J; bases not matched to a gene: 5. CDR3 sequence reads: CASSDYRTGDEQYF. In DNA, the CDR3 is TGTGCCAGCAGTGACTATCGGACAGGGGACGAGCAGTACTTC.

The chain carries TRBV7-2 and TRBJ2-5, with TRBD2 identical over 7 bases. The CDR3 has 15 residues. CDR1 is SGHTA and CDR2 is FQGNSA in the germline V gene. Unmatched junction bases numbered 7, after V lost 1 base and J lost 5 bases. The CDR3: CASSLVRHSGETQYF. Here the CDR3 DNA reads TGTGCCAGCAGCTTAGTAAGGCATAGCGGGGAGACCCAGTACTTC.

The rearrangement joins TRBV27 to TRBJ2-1, with D possibly matching TRBD2 (6 bases). CDR3 length equals 15 residues. V lost 3 bases and J 5 bases, leaving 14 bases between the germline ends. Germline CDR1 MNHEY, CDR2 SMNVEV (reference sequence). CDR3 protein: CASSFRGTVDNEQFF. As DNA, the CDR3 is TGTGCCAGCAGTTTTCGGGGGACCGTTGACAATGAGCAGTTCTTC.